This T cell receptor (beta chain) came from a study of spatial heterogeneity in lung cancer. Study-level findings and limits: Mutation counts in tumors were tracked by counts of expanded intratumoral alpha and beta TCRs.

This clonotype has a count of ten or more. What it binds is unknown. The CDR3 is 12 amino acids. CDR1 is SGHRS, CDR2 YFSETQ, per germline. Trimming pared 0 bases from V and 5 bases from J, leaving 6 bases between. TCRdb analysed the 5' RACE reads with MiXCR anew, one entry per CDR3 protein. Here the sample spans about 100,000 distinct CDR3 sequences, about 4.6% being singletons. As for time point: sample taken at primary tumor resection. The rearrangement uses TRBV5-1 and TRBJ2-7; D unclear. Sequencing was performed on lung tumor tissue, taken at surgery. This clonotype was obtained from a male donor with early-stage non-small cell lung cancer. The CDR3 bases are TGCGCCAGCAGCTTGGGAACCGACGAGCAGTACTTC. This codes for CASSLGTDEQYF.